This entry is about one T cell receptor beta chain. Its matching antigen is unknown. These data belong to a study of memory CD8 T cells in hepatitis C reinfection. Here immunoSEQ multiplex PCR was the method, and the copy in TCRdb shows in-frame clones only, minus some. The data contain some 46,000 clones, nearly 90% of them singletons. Findings and caveats of the study: Conclusions on public clonotypes and secondary clearance were not definitive with 4 or 5 donors.

The germline V gene has CDR1 SQVTM and CDR2 ANQGSEA. Trimming at V came to 4 bases and at J to 0 bases, leaving 6 bases not matched to a gene. CDR3 length equals 14 residues. Time point of the sample: late/post reinfection, 12 to 24 weeks after detection. No in vitro expansion preceded TCR sequencing of the sorted cells. The V and J genes are TRBV29-1 and TRBJ2-7; 7 nucleotides match TRBD1. This receptor was obtained from a man younger than 35 with hepatitis C virus infection. Sequencing was performed on naive CD8+ T cells sorted from blood. The CDR3 DNA sequence: TGCAGCGTTGGGGCGACAGGGATCTCCTACGAGCAGTACTTC. Protein: CSVGATGISYEQYF.